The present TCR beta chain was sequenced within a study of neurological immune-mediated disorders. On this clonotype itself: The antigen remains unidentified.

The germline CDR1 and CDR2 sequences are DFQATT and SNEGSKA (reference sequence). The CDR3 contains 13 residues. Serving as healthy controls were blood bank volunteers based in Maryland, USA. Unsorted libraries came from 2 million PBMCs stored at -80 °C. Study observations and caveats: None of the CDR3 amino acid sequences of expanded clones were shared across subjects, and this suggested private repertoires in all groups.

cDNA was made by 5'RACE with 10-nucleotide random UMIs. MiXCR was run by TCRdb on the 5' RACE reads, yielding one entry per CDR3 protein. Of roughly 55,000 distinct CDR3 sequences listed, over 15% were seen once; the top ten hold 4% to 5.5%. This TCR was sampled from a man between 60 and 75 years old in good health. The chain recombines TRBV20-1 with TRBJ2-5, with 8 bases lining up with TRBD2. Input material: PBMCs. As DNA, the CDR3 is TGCAGAGCTTGGGGACTAGTCGGGGAGACCCAGTACTTC. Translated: CRAWGLVGETQYF.